This record looks at one TCR beta chain sequence and its context. Its cognate antigen is unknown. This entry belongs to a study of graft-versus-host responses after intestinal transplantation. The assay was immunoSEQ multiplex PCR, and TCRdb's table has in-frame clones only and misses some. The profile shows about 120,000 clones, more than 90% of them singletons. CDR3 length equals 15 residues. J lost 7 bases, V lost 4 bases, and 10 bases had no gene match. The germline CDR1 and CDR2 sequences are SGHRS and YFSETQ. The sample was unstimulated CD4+ T cells sorted from spleen or lymph node cells, taken before transplant. This sequence originates from a human donor who was the organ donor for an intestinal transplant. The chain is built from TRBV5-1 and TRBJ2-7; 11 bases fit TRBD1. DNA for the CDR3: TGCGCCAGCAGCCCGCTGGGGGACAGGGGGTCTGAGCAGTACTTC. Translating it yields CASSPLGDRGSEQYF.